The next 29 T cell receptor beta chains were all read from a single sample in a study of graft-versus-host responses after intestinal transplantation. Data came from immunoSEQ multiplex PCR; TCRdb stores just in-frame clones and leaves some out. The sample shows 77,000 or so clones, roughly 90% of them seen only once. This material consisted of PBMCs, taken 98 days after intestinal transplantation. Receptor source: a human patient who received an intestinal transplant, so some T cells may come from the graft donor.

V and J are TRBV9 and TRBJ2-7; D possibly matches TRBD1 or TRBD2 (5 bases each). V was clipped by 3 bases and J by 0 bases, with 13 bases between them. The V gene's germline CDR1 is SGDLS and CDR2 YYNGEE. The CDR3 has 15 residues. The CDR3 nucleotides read TGTGCCAGCAGCGCAGACCCGGGACCCTCCTACGAGCAGTACTTC. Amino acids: CASSADPGPSYEQYF.

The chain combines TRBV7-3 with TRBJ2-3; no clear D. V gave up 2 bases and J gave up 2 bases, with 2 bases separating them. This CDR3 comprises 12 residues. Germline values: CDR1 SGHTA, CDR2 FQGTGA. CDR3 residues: CASSLDTDTQYF. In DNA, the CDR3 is TGTGCCAGCAGCTTAGACACAGATACGCAGTATTTT.

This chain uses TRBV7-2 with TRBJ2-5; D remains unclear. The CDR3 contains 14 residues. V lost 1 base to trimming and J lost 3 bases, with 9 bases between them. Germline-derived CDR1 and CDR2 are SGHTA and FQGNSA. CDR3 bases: TGTGCCAGCAGCTTAGAGGCTGGAGAAGAGACCCAGTACTTC. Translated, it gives CASSLEAGEETQYF.

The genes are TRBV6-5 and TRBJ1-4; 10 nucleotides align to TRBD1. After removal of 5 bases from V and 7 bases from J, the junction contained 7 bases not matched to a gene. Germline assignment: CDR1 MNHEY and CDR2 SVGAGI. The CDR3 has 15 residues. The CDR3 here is CASSNRQGATEKLFF. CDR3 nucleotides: TGTGCCAGCAGTAACCGACAGGGGGCTACTGAAAAACTGTTTTTT.

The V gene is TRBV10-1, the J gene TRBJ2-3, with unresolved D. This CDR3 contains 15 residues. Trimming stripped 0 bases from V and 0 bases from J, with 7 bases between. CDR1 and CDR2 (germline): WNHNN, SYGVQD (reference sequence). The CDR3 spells CASSESALSTDTQYF. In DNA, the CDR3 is TGCGCCAGCAGTGAGTCTGCGCTCAGCACAGATACGCAGTATTTT.

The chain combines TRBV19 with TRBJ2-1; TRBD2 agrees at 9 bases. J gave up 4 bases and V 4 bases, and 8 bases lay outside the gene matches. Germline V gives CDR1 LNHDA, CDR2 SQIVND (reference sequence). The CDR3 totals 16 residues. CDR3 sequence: CASSKALAGLYNEQFF. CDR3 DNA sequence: TGTGCCAGTAGTAAGGCGCTAGCGGGGCTTTACAATGAGCAGTTCTTC.

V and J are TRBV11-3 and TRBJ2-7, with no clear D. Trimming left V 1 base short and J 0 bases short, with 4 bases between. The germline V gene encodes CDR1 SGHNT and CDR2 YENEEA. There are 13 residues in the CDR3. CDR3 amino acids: CASSLGSSYEQYF. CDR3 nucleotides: TGTGCCAGCAGCTTAGGCAGCTCCTACGAGCAGTACTTC. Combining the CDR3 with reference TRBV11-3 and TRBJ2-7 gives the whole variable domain EAGVVQSPRYKIIEKKQPVAFWCNPISGHNTLYWYLQNLGQGPELLIRYENEEAVDDSQLPKDRFSAERLKGVDSTLKIQPAELGDSAVYLCASSLGSSYEQYFGPGTRLTVT.

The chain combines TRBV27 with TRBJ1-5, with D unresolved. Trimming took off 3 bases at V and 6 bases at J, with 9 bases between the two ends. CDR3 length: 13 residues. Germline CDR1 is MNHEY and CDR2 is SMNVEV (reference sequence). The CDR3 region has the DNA TGTGCCAGCAGTTTGCGGGGAGCTCAGCCCCAGCATTTT. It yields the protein CASSLRGAQPQHF.

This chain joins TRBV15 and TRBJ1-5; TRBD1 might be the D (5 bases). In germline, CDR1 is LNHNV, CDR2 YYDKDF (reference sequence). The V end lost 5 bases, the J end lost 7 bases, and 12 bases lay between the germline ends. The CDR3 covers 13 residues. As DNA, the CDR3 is TGTGCCACCAGCTCTGGGGGAGGGCAGCCCCAGCATTTT. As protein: CATSSGGGQPQHF. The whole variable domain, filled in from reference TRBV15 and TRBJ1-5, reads DAMVIQNPRYQVTQFGKPVTLSCSQTLNHNVMYWYQQKSSQAPKLLFHYYDKDFNNEADTPDNFQSRRPNTSFCFLDIRSPGLGDTAMYLCATSSGGGQPQHFGDGTRLSIL.

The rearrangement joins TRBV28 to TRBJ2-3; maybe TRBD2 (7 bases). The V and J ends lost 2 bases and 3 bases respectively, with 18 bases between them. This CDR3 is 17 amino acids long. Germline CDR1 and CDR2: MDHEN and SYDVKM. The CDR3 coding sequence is TGTGCCAGCAGTTTAGCGGGTGGGGGGGGCCAGACAGATACGCAGTATTTT. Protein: CASSLAGGGGQTDTQYF. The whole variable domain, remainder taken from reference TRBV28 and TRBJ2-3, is DVKVTQSSRYLVKRTGEKVFLECVQDMDHENMFWYRQDPGLGLRLIYFSYDVKMKEKGDIPEGYSVSREKKERFSLILESASTNQTSMYLCASSLAGGGGQTDTQYFGPGTRLTVL.

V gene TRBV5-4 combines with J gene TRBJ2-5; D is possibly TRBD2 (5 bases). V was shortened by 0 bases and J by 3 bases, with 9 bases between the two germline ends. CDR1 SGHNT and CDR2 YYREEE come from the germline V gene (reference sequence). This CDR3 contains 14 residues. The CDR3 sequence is CASSLDSGEETQYF. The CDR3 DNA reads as TGTGCCAGCAGCTTGGACAGCGGAGAAGAGACCCAGTACTTC.

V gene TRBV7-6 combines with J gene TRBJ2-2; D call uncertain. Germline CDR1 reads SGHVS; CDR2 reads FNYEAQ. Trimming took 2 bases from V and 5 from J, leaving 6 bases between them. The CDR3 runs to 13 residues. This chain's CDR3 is CASSLMKTGELFF. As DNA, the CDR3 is TGTGCCAGCAGCTTAATGAAGACCGGGGAGCTGTTTTTT.

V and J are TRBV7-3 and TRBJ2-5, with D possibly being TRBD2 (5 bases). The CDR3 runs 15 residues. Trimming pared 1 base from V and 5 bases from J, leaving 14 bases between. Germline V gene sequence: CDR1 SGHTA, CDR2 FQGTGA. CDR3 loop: CASSLKGVPGETQYF. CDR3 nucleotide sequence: TGTGCCAGCAGCTTAAAGGGAGTTCCCGGGGAGACCCAGTACTTC. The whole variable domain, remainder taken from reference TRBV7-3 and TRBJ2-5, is GAGVSQTPSNKVTEKGKYVELRCDPISGHTALYWYRQSLGQGPEFLIYFQGTGAADDSGLPNDRFFAVRPEGSVSTLKIQRTERGDSAVYLCASSLKGVPGETQYFGPGTRLLVL.

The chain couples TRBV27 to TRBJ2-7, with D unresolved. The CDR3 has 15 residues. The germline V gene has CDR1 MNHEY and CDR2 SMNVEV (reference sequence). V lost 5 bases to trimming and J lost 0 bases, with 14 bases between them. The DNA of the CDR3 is TGTGCCAGCAGTCCTGAAGGCCTGAGCTCCTACGAGCAGTACTTC. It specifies CASSPEGLSSYEQYF.

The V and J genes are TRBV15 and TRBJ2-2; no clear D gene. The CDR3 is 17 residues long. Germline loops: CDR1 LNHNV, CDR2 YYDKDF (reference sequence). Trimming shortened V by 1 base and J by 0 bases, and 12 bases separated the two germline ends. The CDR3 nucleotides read TGTGCCACCAGCAGAGCGCGCGATCAGGCGAACACCGGGGAGCTGTTTTTT. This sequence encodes CATSRARDQANTGELFF.

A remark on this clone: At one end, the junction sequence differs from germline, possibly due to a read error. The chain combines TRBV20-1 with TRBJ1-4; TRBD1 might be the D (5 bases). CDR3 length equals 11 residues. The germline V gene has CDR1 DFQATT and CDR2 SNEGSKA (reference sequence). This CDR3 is CSAPGGGIEIF. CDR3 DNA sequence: TGCAGTGCGCCCGGGGGAGGGATTGAGATTTTT.

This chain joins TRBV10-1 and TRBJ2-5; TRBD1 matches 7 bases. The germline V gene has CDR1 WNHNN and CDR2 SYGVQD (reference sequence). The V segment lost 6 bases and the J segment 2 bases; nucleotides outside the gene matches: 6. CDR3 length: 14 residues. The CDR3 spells CASSPTGAQETQYF. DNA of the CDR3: TGCGCCAGCAGCCCCACAGGGGCGCAAGAGACCCAGTACTTC.

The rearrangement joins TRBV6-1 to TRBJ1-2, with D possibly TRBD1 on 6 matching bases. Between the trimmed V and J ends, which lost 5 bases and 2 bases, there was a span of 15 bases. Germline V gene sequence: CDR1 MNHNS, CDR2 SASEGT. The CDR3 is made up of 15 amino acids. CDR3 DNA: TGTGCCAGCAGTCCCCAGGTTACAGGGAACTATGGCTACACCTTC. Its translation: CASSPQVTGNYGYTF.

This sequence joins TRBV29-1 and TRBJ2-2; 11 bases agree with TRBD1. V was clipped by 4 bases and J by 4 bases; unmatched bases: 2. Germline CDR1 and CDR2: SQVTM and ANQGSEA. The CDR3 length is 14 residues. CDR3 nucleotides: TGCAGCGTTGTGGGGACAGGGGGCACCGGGGAGCTGTTTTTT. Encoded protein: CSVVGTGGTGELFF.

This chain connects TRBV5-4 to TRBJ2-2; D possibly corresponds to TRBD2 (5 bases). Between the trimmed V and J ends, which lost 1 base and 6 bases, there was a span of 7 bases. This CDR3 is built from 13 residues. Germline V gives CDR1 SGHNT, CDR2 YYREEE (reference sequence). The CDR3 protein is CASSLRGSGELFF. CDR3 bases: TGTGCCAGCAGCTTGCGGGGTTCCGGGGAGCTGTTTTTT.

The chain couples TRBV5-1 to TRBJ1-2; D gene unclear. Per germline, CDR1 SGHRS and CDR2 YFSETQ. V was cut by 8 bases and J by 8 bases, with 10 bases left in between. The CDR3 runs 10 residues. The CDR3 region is CARLSEGYTF. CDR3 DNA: TGCGCCAGATTATCGGAAGGCTACACCTTC.

CDR3 protein: CASSPAGTSSYEQYF. For the CDR3, the DNA is TGTGCCAGCTCACCAGCCGGGACATCTTCCTACGAGCAGTACTTC. The chain joins TRBV18 to TRBJ2-7; the D gene is possibly TRBD1 (6 bases). Trimming took 2 bases from V and 1 from J, leaving 12 bases between them. The CDR3 spans 15 residues. Germline loops: CDR1 KGHSH, CDR2 LQKENI.

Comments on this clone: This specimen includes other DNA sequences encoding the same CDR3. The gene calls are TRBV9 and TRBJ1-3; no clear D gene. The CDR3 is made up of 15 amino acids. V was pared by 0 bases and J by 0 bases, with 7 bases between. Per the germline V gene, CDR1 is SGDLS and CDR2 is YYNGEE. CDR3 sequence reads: CASSVAEISGNTIYF. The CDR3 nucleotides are TGTGCCAGCAGCGTAGCAGAAATCTCTGGAAACACCATATATTTT.

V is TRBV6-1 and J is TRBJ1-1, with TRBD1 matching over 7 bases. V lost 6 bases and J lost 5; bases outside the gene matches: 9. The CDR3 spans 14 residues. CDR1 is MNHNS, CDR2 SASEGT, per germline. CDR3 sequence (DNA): TGTGCCAGCAGGTACAGAGACAGGGTTACTGAAGCTTTCTTT. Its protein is CASRYRDRVTEAFF.

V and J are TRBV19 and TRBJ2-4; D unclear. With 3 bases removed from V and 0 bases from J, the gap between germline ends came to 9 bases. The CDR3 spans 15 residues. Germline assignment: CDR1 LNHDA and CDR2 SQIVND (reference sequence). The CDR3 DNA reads TGTGCCAGTAGTATGGAGTTCTTAGCCAAAAACATTCAGTACTTC. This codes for CASSMEFLAKNIQYF. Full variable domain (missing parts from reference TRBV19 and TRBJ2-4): DGGITQSPKYLFRKEGQNVTLSCEQNLNHDAMYWYRQDPGQGLRLIYYSQIVNDFQKGDIAEGYSVSREKKESFPLTVTSAQKNPTAFYLCASSMEFLAKNIQYFGAGTRLSVL.

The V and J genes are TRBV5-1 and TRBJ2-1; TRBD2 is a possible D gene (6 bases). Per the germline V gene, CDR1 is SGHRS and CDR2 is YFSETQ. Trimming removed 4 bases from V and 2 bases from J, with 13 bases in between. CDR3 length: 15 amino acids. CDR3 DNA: TGCGCCAGCAGCCCCACGGGGAGGACCTACAATGAGCAGTTCTTC. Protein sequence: CASSPTGRTYNEQFF.

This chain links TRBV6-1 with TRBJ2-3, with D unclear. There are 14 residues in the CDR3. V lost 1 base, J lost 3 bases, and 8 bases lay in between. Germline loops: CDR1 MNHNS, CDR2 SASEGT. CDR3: CASSEVKRTDTQYF. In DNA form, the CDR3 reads TGTGCCAGCAGTGAAGTTAAGAGGACAGATACGCAGTATTTT.

The DNA of the CDR3 is TGCGCCAGCAGCCCTGAAAGGCGCAGGGTGATTGCAGATACGCAGTATTTT. Translation: CASSPERRRVIADTQYF. The chain carries TRBV4-1 and TRBJ2-3, with D perhaps matching TRBD1 (5 bases). V was clipped by 4 bases and J by 4 bases, with 21 bases between them. The CDR3 is made up of 17 amino acids. Germline CDR1 MGHRA, CDR2 YSYEKL.

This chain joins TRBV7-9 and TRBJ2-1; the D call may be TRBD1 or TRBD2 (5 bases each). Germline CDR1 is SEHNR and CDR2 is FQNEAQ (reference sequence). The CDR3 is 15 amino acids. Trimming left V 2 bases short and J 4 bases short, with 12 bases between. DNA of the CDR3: TGTGCCAGCAGCTTAACCGGGACCGAGTACAATGAGCAGTTCTTC. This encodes CASSLTGTEYNEQFF. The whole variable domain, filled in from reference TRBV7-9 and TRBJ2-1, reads DTGVSQNPRHKITKRGQNVTFRCDPISEHNRLYWYRQTLGQGPEFLTYFQNEAQLEKSRLLSDRFSAERPKGSFSTLEIQRTEQGDSAMYLCASSLTGTEYNEQFFGPGTRLTVL.